These T cell receptor beta chains were read from a single sample in a study of Ad26.COV2.S vaccination and SARS-CoV-2 variants. TCRdb's table, derived via immunoSEQ multiplex PCR, lists solely in-frame clones and lacks some. This table holds about 350,000 clones, around nine tenths found once. Material: peripheral blood, obtained in a trial of Ad26.COV2.S vaccine versus placebo. Receptors originate from a person between 18 and 59 years old who received the Ad26.COV2.S COVID-19 vaccine or a placebo. Each CDR3 is given with its conserved first and last residue. A D gene is named only where the DNA matches it firmly. Clone size, where shown, is once, few, many, or a class for clones that have expanded.

j_call,clone_size,d_call,v_call,cdr3_nt,cdr3_aa
TRBJ2-1,-,TRBD1,TRBV24-1,TGTGCCACCAGTGACCCTCGGTGGACAGGGGGCGAGCAGTTCTTC,CATSDPRWTGGEQFF
TRBJ1-6,few,-,TRBV6-1,TGTGCCAGCAGTGAAGAAGTTAGGGGCTCCTATAATTCACCCCTCCACTTT,CASSEEVRGSYNSPLHF
TRBJ2-3,-,TRBD2,TRBV18,TGTGCCAGCTCACTAGCCGCGGGAGGTTCAGATACGCAGTATTTT,CASSLAAGGSDTQYF
TRBJ2-4,once,-,TRBV6-1,TGTGCCAGCAGTGAAGTAACCAATTTAAACATTCAGTACTTC,CASSEVTNLNIQYF
TRBJ1-2,-,TRBD1,TRBV11-2,TGTGCCAGCAGCATAGGACAGGAGTATGGCTACACCTTC,CASSIGQEYGYTF
TRBJ2-7,-,TRBD2,TRBV10-2,TGCGCCAGCAGTGAGTTGGGTTTCTCTAGCGGATCCTACGAGCAGTACTTC,CASSELGFSSGSYEQYF
TRBJ1-1,-,-,TRBV18,TGTGCCAGCTCACCGATCCGGGGCCTGAACACTGAAGCTTTCTTT,CASSPIRGLNTEAFF
TRBJ1-4,few,-,TRBV4-1,TGCGCCAGCAGCCACCGTCCCGATGCAACTAATGAAAAACTGTTTTTT,CASSHRPDATNEKLFF
TRBJ1-1,once,TRBD1,TRBV6-5,TGTGCCAGCATCCGACAGGGGGCCTACACTGAAGCTTTCTTT,CASIRQGAYTEAFF
TRBJ2-7,once,TRBD1,TRBV4-1,TGCGCCAGCAGCCCAGGACAGGGGGCGGGTGAGCAGTACTTC,CASSPGQGAGEQYF
TRBJ1-1,-,-,TRBV11-2,TGTGCCAGCAGCTTCGGGGGCGTTTATACCACTGAAGCTTTCTTT,CASSFGGVYTTEAFF
TRBJ2-3,-,TRBD1,TRBV5-6,TGTGCCAGCAGCCTCAGGACAGGGGGCAGCACAGATACGCAGTATTTT,CASSLRTGGSTDTQYF
TRBJ1-6,once,-,TRBV19,TGTGCCAGTAGACAAAGCTCCTATAATTCACCCCTCCACTTT,CASRQSSYNSPLHF
TRBJ2-5,-,TRBD1,TRBV7-9,TGTGCCAGCAGCTCAACCGGGACAGGGGTCCAAGAGACCCAGTACTTC,CASSSTGTGVQETQYF
TRBJ2-7,-,TRBD1,TRBV28,TGTGCCAGCAGTAGATGGACAGGGGGCTCCAACGAGCAGTACTTC,CASSRWTGGSNEQYF
TRBJ2-2,-,TRBD1,TRBV19,TGTGCCAGCCGCCCTACAGGGGTGGTCGGGGAGCTGTTTTTT,CASRPTGVVGELFF
TRBJ1-2,-,TRBD1,TRBV5-1,TGCGCCAGCAGCTACCGAACGGAGGCAGGGGGCCGGGGAGGCTACACCTTC,CASSYRTEAGGRGGYTF
TRBJ2-7,-,-,TRBV6-2/TRBV6-3,TGTGCCAGCAGTCCCGGACTGGTCGAGCAGTACTTC,CASSPGLVEQYF
TRBJ1-5,-,TRBD1,TRBV2,TGTGCCAGCAGCGGCGACAGGGGGCGACTCCAGCATTTT,CASSGDRGRLQHF
TRBJ1-1,few,TRBD1,TRBV5-4,TGTGCCAGCAGTCAGGGACAGGGCGACACTGAAGCTTTCTTT,CASSQGQGDTEAFF
TRBJ1-2,-,-,TRBV5-6,TGTGCCAGCAGCAAAGACAGAATCTATGGCTACACCTTC,CASSKDRIYGYTF
TRBJ2-3,-,-,TRBV4-2,TGTGCCAGCAGCCTCGGCGACGGCACAGATACGCAGTATTTT,CASSLGDGTDTQYF
TRBJ2-1,-,-,TRBV12-3/TRBV12-4,TGTGCCAGCAGTTTGGGACGAAGCAATGAGCAGTTCTTC,CASSLGRSNEQFF
TRBJ2-1,-,-,TRBV3-1/TRBV3-2,TGTGCCAGCAGCCAGAAAGGAAATGAGCAGTTCTTC,CASSQKGNEQFF
TRBJ1-1,few,-,TRBV2,TGTGCCAGCAGGGGGAGGAGGAACACTGAAGCTTTCTTT,CASRGRRNTEAFF
TRBJ2-1,-,-,TRBV29-1,TGCAGCGTAATTACCGGGACGGCGTACAATGAGCAGTTCTTC,CSVITGTAYNEQFF
TRBJ1-1,-,-,TRBV3-1/TRBV3-2,TGTGCCAGCAGCCCGGGACAAGACACTGAAGCTTTCTTT,CASSPGQDTEAFF
TRBJ2-4,-,-,TRBV29-1,TGCAGCGTGATGACCCTCGCCAAAAACATTCAGTACTTC,CSVMTLAKNIQYF
TRBJ1-1,few,-,TRBV4-1,TGCGCCAGCAGCCAAGACAGGTCAGCCACTGAAGCTTTCTTT,CASSQDRSATEAFF
TRBJ1-2,-,TRBD1,TRBV30,TGTGCCTGGTTCCGGGACAGTTCTAACTATGGCTACACCTTC,CAWFRDSSNYGYTF
TRBJ1-4,-,-,TRBV28,TGTGCCAGCAGTTTGGGGAATGAAAAACTGTTTTTT,CASSLGNEKLFF
TRBJ1-1,-,-,TRBV5-1,TGCGCCAGCAGCTTGGTGGAGACAGAGAACACTGAAGCTTTCTTT,CASSLVETENTEAFF
TRBJ2-7,-,-,TRBV9,TGTGCCAGCAGCCCGACCCCCGGACATCTCTCCGAGCAGTACTTC,CASSPTPGHLSEQYF
TRBJ1-2,once,TRBD1,TRBV6-5,TGTGCCAGCAGCAATCAGGGGGTTCGGAGCTACACCTTC,CASSNQGVRSYTF
TRBJ1-2,-,-,TRBV9,TGTGCCAGCAGCTTCGGGGGTGATGGCTACACCTTC,CASSFGGDGYTF
TRBJ1-6,-,-,TRBV9,TGTGCCAGCAGCGTAGTCAGCCTCAAAGGGAATTCACCCCTCCACTTT,CASSVVSLKGNSPLHF
TRBJ2-7,-,-,TRBV7-9,TGTGCCAGCAGCTTTAGGGGGGGCTCGGACGAGCAGTACTTC,CASSFRGGSDEQYF
TRBJ2-5,-,-,TRBV5-5,TGTGCCAGCAGCCCGAAACCGGGCCATACGGTGGAGACCCAGTACTTC,CASSPKPGHTVETQYF
TRBJ2-2,-,-,TRBV3-1/TRBV3-2,TGTGCCAGCAGCCAAGGCAAGTGGGTGGCTAGCTGGAACACCGGGGAGCTGTTTTTT,CASSQGKWVASWNTGELFF
TRBJ1-6,-,-,TRBV30,TGTGCCTGGAGTGTATTGTCCAATTACGGCTCCTATAATTCACCCCTCCACTTT,CAWSVLSNYGSYNSPLHF
TRBJ1-1,few,-,TRBV5-1,TGCGCCAGCAGCTTGTTGTCAAAATTGAAGAACACTGAAGCTTTCTTT,CASSLLSKLKNTEAFF
TRBJ2-7,-,TRBD2,TRBV27,TGTGCCAGCAGTCGGGCCCCGGCGCGGGGGGATTCCTACGAGCAGTACTTC,CASSRAPARGDSYEQYF
TRBJ2-3,few,-,TRBV27,TGTGCCAGCAGATACAGGTTTACCACAGATACGCAGTATTTT,CASRYRFTTDTQYF
TRBJ2-1,once,-,TRBV5-1,TGCGCCAGCAGCTTGGACTACCTACCATTGTACAATGAGCAGTTCTTC,CASSLDYLPLYNEQFF
TRBJ1-6,-,TRBD1,TRBV27,TGTGCCAGCAATACTCAGGGGGCTGGTAATTCACCCCTCCACTTT,CASNTQGAGNSPLHF
TRBJ2-2,once,TRBD2,TRBV7-8,TGTGCCAGCAGCTTTCTAGCGGGAGACAACACCGGGGAGCTGTTTTTT,CASSFLAGDNTGELFF
TRBJ1-2,-,TRBD1,TRBV6-5,TGTGCCAGCAGTCTCCGGACAGGCTATGGCTACACCTTC,CASSLRTGYGYTF
TRBJ1-1,-,TRBD1,TRBV10-2,TGCGCCAGCAGTGAGTCGGGGTGGAGGGGGCTTGCTTTCTTT,CASSESGWRGLAFF
TRBJ2-5,-,-,TRBV29-1,TGCAGCGTTGACATAGATTGGGGTGGGGAGACCCAGTACTTC,CSVDIDWGGETQYF
TRBJ2-5,-,TRBD1,TRBV6-2/TRBV6-3,TGTGCCAGCAGTTCGATCCCGGGACAGGTGTACCAAGAGACCCAGTACTTC,CASSSIPGQVYQETQYF
TRBJ2-7,-,-,TRBV7-2,TGTGCCAGCAGCTTAGCGCCAAGGGGGGGCGAGCAGTACTTC,CASSLAPRGGEQYF
TRBJ1-1,-,-,TRBV5-4,TGTGCCAGCAGCTCCCGCGCAGAGAACACTGAAGCTTTCTTT,CASSSRAENTEAFF
TRBJ1-2,-,TRBD1,TRBV7-2,TGTGCCAGCATCCTGGACCAGGGGGCTAACTATGGCTACACCTTC,CASILDQGANYGYTF
TRBJ1-4,-,TRBD1,TRBV7-8,TGTGCCAGCAGCGTGGACAGGGCAACTAATGAAAAACTGTTTTTT,CASSVDRATNEKLFF
TRBJ1-1,-,TRBD1,TRBV5-6,TGTGCCAGCAGCTTTCTCACAGGGGGCATCACTGAAGCTTTCTTT,CASSFLTGGITEAFF
TRBJ1-5,-,-,TRBV2,TGTGCCAGCAGTCGTACCGGGACAACCCAGCCCCAGCATTTT,CASSRTGTTQPQHF
TRBJ2-7,-,-,TRBV9,TGTGCCAGCAGCCTGGACGGCGATTCCTACGAGCAGTACTTC,CASSLDGDSYEQYF